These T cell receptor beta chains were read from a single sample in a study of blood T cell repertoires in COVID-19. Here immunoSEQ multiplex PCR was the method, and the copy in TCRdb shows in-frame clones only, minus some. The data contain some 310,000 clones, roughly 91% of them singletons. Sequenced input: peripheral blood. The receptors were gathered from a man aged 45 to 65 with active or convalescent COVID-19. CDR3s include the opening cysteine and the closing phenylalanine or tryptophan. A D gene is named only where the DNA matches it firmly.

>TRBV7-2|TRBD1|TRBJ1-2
TGTGCCAGCAGCTTAATGTCGACAGGGAACAACTATGGCTACACCTTC
CASSLMSTGNNYGYTF
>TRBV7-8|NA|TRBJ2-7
TGTGCCAGCAGCTTAGCGACACCGGGGGAGCAGTACTTC
CASSLATPGEQYF
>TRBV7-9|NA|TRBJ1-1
TGTGCCAGCAGCCCGGGACTCCTGCAGACTGAAGCTTTCTTT
CASSPGLLQTEAFF
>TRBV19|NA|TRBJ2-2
TGTGCCAGTAGTATCGAGGGCACCGGGGAGCTGTTTTTT
CASSIEGTGELFF
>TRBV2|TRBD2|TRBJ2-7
TGTGCCAGCACCCTATCCGGGACTAGCGGGGGGTCCTACGAGCAGTACTTC
CASTLSGTSGGSYEQYF
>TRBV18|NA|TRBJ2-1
TGTGCCAGCTCACCATCCCTAAATTACAATGAGCAGTTCTTC
CASSPSLNYNEQFF
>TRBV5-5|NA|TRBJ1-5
TGTGCCAGCAGCCCTTCGGAGGGTTTGAACTATCAGCCCCAGCATTTT
CASSPSEGLNYQPQHF
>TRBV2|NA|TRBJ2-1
TGTGCCAGCTTGGGGAGCTCCTACAATGAGCAGTTCTTC
CASLGSSYNEQFF
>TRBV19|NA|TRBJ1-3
TGTGCCAGTAGTATCCAGTATCTTGGCACCATATATTTT
CASSIQYLGTIYF
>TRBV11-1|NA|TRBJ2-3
TGTGCCAGCAGGAGGGCAGAGAACACGCAGTATTTT
CASRRAENTQYF
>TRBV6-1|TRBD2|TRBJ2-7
TGTGCCAGCAGTGATCTGGCGGGGGGGTCCTACGAGCAGTACTTC
CASSDLAGGSYEQYF
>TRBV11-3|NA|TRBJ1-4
TGTGCCAGCAGCTTAGTAGGCGGGACTAAAAGGGATGAAAAACTGTTTTTT
CASSLVGGTKRDEKLFF